Listed below are T cell receptor beta chains from one sample, sequenced in a study of CXCR3-negative and CXCR3-positive naive CD8 T cells. TCRdb re-called the 5' RACE reads and catalogs CDR3 proteins one per entry, DNA excluded. The sample table includes over 45,000 distinct CDR3 sequences. Sample: naive CXCR3- CD8+ T cells from blood. The receptor source for this set is a human donor in good health. Some clones in this sample may be carry-over from other donors' samples. Both conserved end residues are part of each CDR3.

v_call	cdr3_length	j_call	cdr3_aa
TRBV12-3/TRBV12-4	13	TRBJ1-2	CASSPQGPPGYTF
TRBV12-3/TRBV12-4	15	TRBJ2-7	CASSALAGRKAEQYF
TRBV7-3	15	TRBJ1-1	CASSLTGQPNTEAFF
TRBV6-2/TRBV6-3	17	TRBJ2-3	CASSYDFGQLPGDTQYF
TRBV29-1	13	TRBJ2-5	CRGGVRRQETQYF
TRBV9	15	TRBJ2-2	CASSVVRQGAGELFF
TRBV29-1	14	TRBJ2-7	CSVVGLGDVYEQYF
TRBV20-1	19	TRBJ2-1	CSAAFLTSAVLEIGDEQFF
TRBV15	13	TRBJ1-1	CATSRAALVGAFF
TRBV3-1	16	TRBJ2-5	CASSAVVLAGEETQYF
TRBV21-1	15	TRBJ2-7	CASSTTRQGVDEQYF
TRBV7-6	15	TRBJ2-7	CASSRSGTPLGEQYF
TRBV12-3/TRBV12-4	12	TRBJ1-1	CASSPSGTEAFF
TRBV7-2	14	TRBJ1-2	CASSRTGGDYGYTF
TRBV12-3/TRBV12-4	11	TRBJ2-1	CASSFRHEQFF
TRBV12-3/TRBV12-4	13	TRBJ2-5	CASSWSPQETQYF
TRBV7-2	12	TRBJ2-1	CASARVYNEQFF
TRBV4-3	18	TRBJ2-1	CASSQDFSAGGRGNEQFF
TRBV15	14	TRBJ2-3	CATSRNPSVATQYF
TRBV7-3	17	TRBJ2-1	CASSPYPRDRGDHEQFF
TRBV27	15	TRBJ2-1	CASSFGRGSNNEQFF
TRBV28	11	TRBJ2-5	CASREAETQYF
TRBV6-5	15	TRBJ1-5	CASSHGQPRNQPQHF
TRBV10-3	16	TRBJ2-7	CAITEGSGGQGDEQYF
TRBV15	15	TRBJ2-7	CATSRSRGEGYEQYF
TRBV19	15	TRBJ2-3	CASMRTSGDVNTQYF
TRBV20-1	14	TRBJ2-1	CSAQAGDSYNEQFF
TRBV10-3	13	TRBJ1-1	CAISLDLNTEAFF
TRBV5-1	13	TRBJ1-1	CASSLTGRTEAFF
TRBV12-3/TRBV12-4	14	TRBJ2-3	CASSFVAGGDTQYF
TRBV7-2	16	TRBJ2-1	CASSVLPSGENNEQFF
TRBV29-1	12	TRBJ2-7	CSARDSSYEQYF
TRBV29-1	16	TRBJ2-7	CSAHRGPQDGSYEQYF
TRBV7-8	13	TRBJ2-3	CASSLMVTDTQYF
TRBV10-3	16	TRBJ2-7	CAIDDGIIPHDHEQYF
TRBV10-3	13	TRBJ2-2	CAISDHGPGELFF
TRBV27	14	TRBJ2-1	CASLSGSGYNEQFF
TRBV4-2	16	TRBJ2-2	CASSQEGSGYTGELFF
TRBV29-1	15	TRBJ2-5	CSVGTSGGFRETQYF
TRBV12-3/TRBV12-4	15	TRBJ2-1	CASSRPGQGPIEQFF
TRBV29-1	17	TRBJ2-7	CSVEDPLGGGEAYEQYF
TRBV24-1	15	TRBJ2-5	CATSDPDSNQETQYF
TRBV7-9	15	TRBJ2-1	CASSPQGSKIDEQFF
TRBV19	13	TRBJ2-3	CASSIGTTDTQYF
TRBV20-1	15	TRBJ2-1	CSAPTALAGVHEQFF